Listed below are T cell receptor beta chains from one sample, sequenced in a study of blood T cell repertoires in COVID-19. Measured with immunoSEQ multiplex PCR; TCRdb has only the in-frame clones, and not every one. The table shows roughly 500,000 clones, with 88% occurring only once. Sequenced: PBMCs or T cells enriched from blood (not recorded which). The origin of the receptors is a woman in her 40s who had recovered from COVID-19. CDR3s include the opening cysteine and the closing phenylalanine or tryptophan. Fields, in order: D gene, clone size, V gene, J gene, CDR3 DNA, CDR3 protein. A D gene is named only where the DNA matches it firmly. Not all rows give a size; the values are once, few, many and, for expanded clones, a class.

-	-	TRBV10-1	TRBJ2-7	TGCGCCAGCAGTGACCCGGCAGGGTCGGTATACGAGCAGTACTTC	CASSDPAGSVYEQYF
-	-	TRBV6-6	TRBJ2-5	TGTGCCAGCAGAACGGGGATTGGGGAGACCCAGTACTTC	CASRTGIGETQYF
-	-	TRBV7-2	TRBJ2-1	TGTGCCAGCAGCTTAGCACTAGGCTCCTACAATGAGCAGTTCTTC	CASSLALGSYNEQFF
TRBD2	-	TRBV5-4	TRBJ2-2	TGTGCCAGCAGCTTGGGGGGAGGGTCAGGACTAGCGGCGGGCCCCGGGGAGCTGTTTTTT	CASSLGGGSGLAAGPGELFF
-	-	TRBV15	TRBJ1-1	TGTGCCACCAGCAGAGCTCTGGACAGAGATTACATGAACACTGAAGCTTTCTTT	CATSRALDRDYMNTEAFF
-	-	TRBV4-2	TRBJ1-1	TGTGCCAGCAGCCAGGGGGGGGCCACTGAAGCTTTCTTT	CASSQGGATEAFF
TRBD1	-	TRBV7-8	TRBJ1-5	TGTGCCAGCAGCCGGGACAGGGTAGGGAATCAGCCCCAGCATTTT	CASSRDRVGNQPQHF
TRBD2	-	TRBV3-1/TRBV3-2	TRBJ2-7	TGTGCCAGCAGCTCACGAACGGGAGGGCCAGGCTACGAGCAGTACTTC	CASSSRTGGPGYEQYF
-	-	TRBV29-1	TRBJ1-2	TGCAGCGTCCGTCCCCCGAGGGAGGTCTATGGCTACACCTTC	CSVRPPREVYGYTF
-	-	TRBV2	TRBJ2-1	TGTGCCAGCAGTGTCGGGGTGGGTGAGCAGTTCTTC	CASSVGVGEQFF
TRBD2	-	TRBV18	TRBJ2-1	TGTGCCAGCTCACCTGGTGGCCTAGCGGACTACAATGAGCAGTTCTTC	CASSPGGLADYNEQFF
-	-	TRBV9	TRBJ1-2	TGTGCCAGCAGCGCCGGGCCGGGGTATGGCTACACCTTC	CASSAGPGYGYTF
-	-	TRBV24-1	TRBJ2-2	TGTGCCACCCGGGACACGAACACCGGGGAGCTGTTTTTT	CATRDTNTGELFF
-	-	TRBV5-6	TRBJ1-3	TGTGCCAGCAGCTTGTTTCCGAGTTACTCTGGAAACACCATATATTTT	CASSLFPSYSGNTIYF
-	-	TRBV10-2	TRBJ1-1	TGCGCCAGCAGTGAGTCGACGGGGTATGAAGCTTTCTTT	CASSESTGYEAFF
TRBD2	-	TRBV9	TRBJ2-2	TGTGCCAGCAGCCTAGGGGCGGGAGTGGGGACCGGGGAGCTGTTTTTT	CASSLGAGVGTGELFF
TRBD1	-	TRBV6-6	TRBJ1-2	TGTGCCAGCCGACAGGGATTAGCCTATGGCTACACCTTC	CASRQGLAYGYTF
-	-	TRBV6-5	TRBJ1-4	TGTGCCAGCAGACTTACGCCCACTAATGAAAAACTGTTTTTT	CASRLTPTNEKLFF
-	-	TRBV5-4	TRBJ1-2	TGTGCCAGCAGCTTCCCCCGTAAGGGGTCCTATGGCTACACCTTC	CASSFPRKGSYGYTF
TRBD1	-	TRBV5-6	TRBJ2-1	TGTGCCAGCTTGGGGACAAGACCGGGACAGACTACTTACAATGAGCAGTTCTTC	CASLGTRPGQTTYNEQFF
-	-	TRBV18	TRBJ1-1	TGTGCCAGCTCACTCTCGGTCGAAACTGAAGCTTTCTTT	CASSLSVETEAFF
-	-	TRBV4-3	TRBJ1-6	TGCGCCAGCAGCCTAACACGGGACACCTATAATTCACCCCTCCACTTT	CASSLTRDTYNSPLHF
-	-	TRBV10-3	TRBJ2-7	TGTGCCATCAGTGAGTCCACAGGAGAGGACGAGCAGTACTTC	CAISESTGEDEQYF
-	-	TRBV6-5	TRBJ2-1	TGTGCCAGCAGCTTCAGCGGAGGCGTCTACAATGAGCAGTTCTTC	CASSFSGGVYNEQFF
TRBD1	-	TRBV5-6	TRBJ1-1	TGTGCCAGCAGCTTGTCGAGACAGGGATCAAACACTGAAGCTTTCTTT	CASSLSRQGSNTEAFF
TRBD2	-	TRBV4-3	TRBJ2-3	TGCGCCAGCAGCCAAGATCTAATAGCGGGAGGGAACACAGATACGCAGTATTTT	CASSQDLIAGGNTDTQYF
-	-	TRBV7-2	TRBJ1-2	TGTGCCAGCAGCTTCGGCTATGGCTACACCTTC	CASSFGYGYTF
-	-	TRBV19	TRBJ1-2	TGTGCCAGTAGTATTTCCGGTTCTACCTATGGCTACACCTTC	CASSISGSTYGYTF
-	-	TRBV6-5	TRBJ1-1	TGTGCCAGCGGCAGGGAATACACTGAAGCTTTCTTT	CASGREYTEAFF
TRBD2	once	TRBV15	TRBJ2-5	TGTGCCACCAGCAGGACTAGCGACCAAGAGACCCAGTACTTC	CATSRTSDQETQYF
-	-	TRBV27	TRBJ2-1	TGTGCCAGCAGTTTGAGACAGGCCTCCTACAATGAGCAGTTCTTC	CASSLRQASYNEQFF
-	-	TRBV6-1	TRBJ2-1	TGTGCCAGCAGTGAAGCCTCGACAGGGAGGCCCTACAATGAGCAGTTCTTC	CASSEASTGRPYNEQFF
-	-	TRBV4-1	TRBJ1-1	TGCGCCAGCAGCCAAGATCCTACAGGGCTACCGAACACTGAAGCTTTCTTT	CASSQDPTGLPNTEAFF
-	-	TRBV7-6	TRBJ2-7	TGTGCCAGCAGCCCAGGACAGTTGGGAAATAGCGAGCAGTACTTC	CASSPGQLGNSEQYF
TRBD1	once	TRBV7-2	TRBJ1-6	TGTGCCAGCAGCTCAGGACAGGCGGTCGGTAATTCACCCCTCCACTTT	CASSSGQAVGNSPLHF
TRBD2	-	TRBV27	TRBJ2-7	TGTGCCAGCAGCCTTAGGACTAGCGGGAGTGGGTCCTACGAGCAGTACTTC	CASSLRTSGSGSYEQYF
-	-	TRBV15	TRBJ2-1	TGTGCCACCAGCCTGACGGGATCCTTGAGTGGTGAGCAGTTCTTC	CATSLTGSLSGEQFF
TRBD2	-	TRBV7-9	TRBJ2-1	TGTGCCAGCAGCCACCCAGGACTAGCGGGGATTTACTCCTACAATGAGCAGTTCTTC	CASSHPGLAGIYSYNEQFF
-	-	TRBV6-5	TRBJ2-7	TGTGCCAGCAGCACTGGACCTGGAGGCTCCGAGCAGTACTTC	CASSTGPGGSEQYF
-	-	TRBV5-4	TRBJ2-7	TGTGCCAGCAGCTTGGTGCGGGACTCCTACGAGCAGTACTTC	CASSLVRDSYEQYF
TRBD1	once	TRBV15	TRBJ1-1	TGTGCCACCAGCAGAGCACAGGGGATGAACACTGAAGCTTTCTTT	CATSRAQGMNTEAFF
TRBD1	-	TRBV7-2	TRBJ1-4	TGTGCCAGCAGCCCCACCGGACAGGGGACCGAAAAACTGTTTTTT	CASSPTGQGTEKLFF